One T cell receptor beta chain is described in this entry. Its matching antigen is unknown. The data belong to a study of OX40 agonist ivuxolimab in advanced cancers. TCRdb keeps only in-frame clones here, not all; method: immunoSEQ multiplex PCR. The sample has around 21,000 clones, about 83% seen once. Broader study findings: At doses 0.1 to 3.0 mg/kg, CD4+ and CD8+ clones expanded. Low normalized T-cell clonal expansion was also seen in some nonresponders.

The CDR3 sequence is 13 residues long. Looked up from germline, CDR1 is MNHEY and CDR2 is SVGAGI. After removal of 6 bases from V and 5 bases from J, the junction contained 4 bases not matched to a gene. The TCR was taken from an adult with an advanced solid tumor such as melanoma, head and neck, liver or kidney cancer. The J gene is TRBJ1-2, the V gene TRBV6-5, with TRBD1 identical over 9 bases. Specimen: CD4+ or CD8+ T cells sorted from blood, collected in a trial of the OX40 agonist ivuxolimab. For the CDR3, the DNA is TGTGCCAGCAGGGATGGGACAGGGTATGGCTACACCTTC. It codes for CASRDGTGYGYTF.